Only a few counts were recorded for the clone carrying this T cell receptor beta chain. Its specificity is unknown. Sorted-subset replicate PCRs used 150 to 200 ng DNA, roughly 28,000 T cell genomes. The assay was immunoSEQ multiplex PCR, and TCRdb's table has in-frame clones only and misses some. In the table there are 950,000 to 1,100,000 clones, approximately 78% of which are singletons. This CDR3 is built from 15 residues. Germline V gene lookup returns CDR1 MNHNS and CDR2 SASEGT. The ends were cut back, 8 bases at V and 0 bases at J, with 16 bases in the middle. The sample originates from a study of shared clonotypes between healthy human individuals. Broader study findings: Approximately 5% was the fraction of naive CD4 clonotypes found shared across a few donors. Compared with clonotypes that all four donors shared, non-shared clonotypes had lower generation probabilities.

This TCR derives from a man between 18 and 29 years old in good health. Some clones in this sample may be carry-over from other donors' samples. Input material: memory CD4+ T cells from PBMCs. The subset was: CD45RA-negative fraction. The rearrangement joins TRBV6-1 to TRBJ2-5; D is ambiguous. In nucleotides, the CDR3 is TGTGCCAGCCGATCCTCTCTCCTCTACCAAGAGACCCAGTACTTC. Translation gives CASRSSLLYQETQYF.